This T cell receptor beta chain is from a study of T cell responses to AZD1222 COVID-19 vaccine. Whole-study context: Analyses pooled second doses at about 4 or about 12 weeks.

Worth noting for this clone: Its antigen remains unknown.

Points from the study as a whole: Across spike, vaccine-associated CD4 TCRs were found, dominant at 160-218 and 743-854.

Sequencing was performed with immunoSEQ multiplex PCR; in TCRdb, only in-frame clones are kept and a portion is missing. There are roughly 150,000 clones in the sample; 70% to 90% occur only once, and around 4.9% lies in the top ten. CDR3 length equals 15 residues. Germline CDR1 is MNHEY and CDR2 is SVGEGT. V lost 6 bases, J lost 5 bases, and 11 bases stayed unmatched. The chain joins TRBV6-2 or TRBV6-3 to TRBJ2-5; 8 nucleotides align to TRBD2. This receptor was obtained from an adult in good health. The sequenced sample was peripheral blood, obtained on day 0 of AZD1222 vaccination. The CDR3 reads CASSHRGGTWETQYF. The CDR3 nucleotides are TGTGCCAGCAGCCACCGGGGGGGGACGTGGGAGACCCAGTACTTC.